Given below is one TCR beta chain in context. Its antigen is unidentified. The repertoire was sequenced with immunoSEQ multiplex PCR; TCRdb's copy has only in-frame clones and lacks some. The table includes about 750,000 clones, over 90% detected once. The naive CD8 population came from CD45RO-negative cells selected for CCR7, without terminally differentiated effector memory CD45RA+ cells. Caucasian adults living in Nashville, Tennessee, provided all samples. The entry originates in a study of shared clonotypes between healthy human individuals. Looking at the study overall: Three CD4 naive, three CD4 memory, two CD8 naive and one CD8 memory plate were used per donor. Study-level results: Relative to their counterparts shared across all four donors, non-shared clonotypes exhibited diminished generation probabilities. Rarefaction showed that sequencing of sorted subsets was incomplete (despite large depth).

The CDR3 totals 11 residues. This sequence joins TRBV21-1 and TRBJ1-1; whether TRBD1, the table's D call, matches the DNA was not checked. TRBV21-1 is listed as a pseudogene. Sequencing was carried out using naive CD8+ T cells sorted from blood. The clonotype originates from a man aged 25 to 45 in good health. The CDR3 region is CASSSGQVGFF. CDR3 coding DNA: TGTGCCAGCAGCTCCGGACAGGTGGGTTTCTTT.